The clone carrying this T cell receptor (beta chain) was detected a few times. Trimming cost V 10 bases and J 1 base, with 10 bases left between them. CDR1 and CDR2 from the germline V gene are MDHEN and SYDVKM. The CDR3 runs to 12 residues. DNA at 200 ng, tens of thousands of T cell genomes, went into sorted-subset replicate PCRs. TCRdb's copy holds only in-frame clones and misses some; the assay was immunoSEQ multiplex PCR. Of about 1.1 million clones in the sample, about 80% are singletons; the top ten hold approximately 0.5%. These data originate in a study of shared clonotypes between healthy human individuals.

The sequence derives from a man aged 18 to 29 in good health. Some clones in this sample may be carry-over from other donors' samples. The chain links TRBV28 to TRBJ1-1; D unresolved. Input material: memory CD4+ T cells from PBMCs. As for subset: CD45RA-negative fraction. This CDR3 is CAIIAPNTEAFF. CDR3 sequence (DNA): TGTGCCATCATAGCTCCGAACACTGAAGCTTTCTTT.